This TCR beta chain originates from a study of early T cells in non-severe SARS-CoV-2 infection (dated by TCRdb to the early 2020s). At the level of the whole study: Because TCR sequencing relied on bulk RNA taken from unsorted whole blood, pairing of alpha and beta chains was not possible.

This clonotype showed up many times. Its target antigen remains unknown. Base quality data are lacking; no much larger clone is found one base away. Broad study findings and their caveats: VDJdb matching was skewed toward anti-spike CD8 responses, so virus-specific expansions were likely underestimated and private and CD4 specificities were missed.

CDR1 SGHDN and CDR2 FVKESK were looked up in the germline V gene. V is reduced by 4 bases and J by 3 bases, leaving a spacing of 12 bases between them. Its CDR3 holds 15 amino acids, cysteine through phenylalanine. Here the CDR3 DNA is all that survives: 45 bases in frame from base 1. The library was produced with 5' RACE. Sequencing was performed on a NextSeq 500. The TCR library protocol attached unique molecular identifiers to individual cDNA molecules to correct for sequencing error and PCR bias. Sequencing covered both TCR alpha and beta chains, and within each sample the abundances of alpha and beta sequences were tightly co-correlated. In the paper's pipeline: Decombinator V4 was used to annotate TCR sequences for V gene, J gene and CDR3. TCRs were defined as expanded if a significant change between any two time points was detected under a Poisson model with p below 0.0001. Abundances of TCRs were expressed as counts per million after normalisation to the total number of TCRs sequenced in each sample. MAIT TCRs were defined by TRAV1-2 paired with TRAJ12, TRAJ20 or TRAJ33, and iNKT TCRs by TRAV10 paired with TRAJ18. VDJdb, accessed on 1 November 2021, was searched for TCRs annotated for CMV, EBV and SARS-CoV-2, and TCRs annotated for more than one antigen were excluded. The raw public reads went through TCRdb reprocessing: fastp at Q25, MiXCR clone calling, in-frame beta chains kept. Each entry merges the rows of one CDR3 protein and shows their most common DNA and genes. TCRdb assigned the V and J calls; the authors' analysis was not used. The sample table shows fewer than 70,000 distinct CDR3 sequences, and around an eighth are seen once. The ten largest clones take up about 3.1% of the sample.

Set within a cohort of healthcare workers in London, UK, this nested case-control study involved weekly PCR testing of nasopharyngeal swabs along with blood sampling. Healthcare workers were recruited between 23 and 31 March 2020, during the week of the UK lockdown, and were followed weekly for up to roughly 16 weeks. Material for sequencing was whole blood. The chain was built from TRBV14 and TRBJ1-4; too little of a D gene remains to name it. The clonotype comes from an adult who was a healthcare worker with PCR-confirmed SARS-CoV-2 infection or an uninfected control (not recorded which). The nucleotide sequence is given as TGTGCCAGCAGCCGTCGGACGGTACCTAATGAAAAACTGTTTTTT. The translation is CASSRRTVPNEKLFF. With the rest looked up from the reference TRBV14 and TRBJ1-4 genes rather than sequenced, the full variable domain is EAGVTQFPSHSVIEKGQTVTLRCDPISGHDNLYWYRRVMGKEIKFLLHFVKESKQDESGMPNNRFLAERTGGTYSTLKVQPAELEDSGVYFCASSRRTVPNEKLFFGSGTQLSVL.